Included here is one TCR beta chain sequence, with context. Its antigen is currently unknown. The data originate from a study of T cells after yellow fever vaccination. Study in general: Fractions of limited cellularity were prepared by means of SMART-Seq v4 Ultra Low Input.

The length of the CDR3 is 13 residues. The V gene's germline CDR1 is DFQATT and CDR2 SNEGSKA (reference sequence). The V end lost 3 bases, the J end lost 4 bases, and 10 bases lay between the germline ends. TCR cDNA, made by 5'RACE template switching, carried an added universal primer site and UMIs. A single record per CDR3 protein comes from TCRdb applying MiXCR to the 5' RACE reads. The sample lists 450,000 to 600,000 distinct CDR3 sequences, about 13% occurring once. Study-wide findings and caveats: Subsequent to the booster, the majority of primary-vaccination clones reappeared (around 97% CD4, about 90% CD8). When the response was secondary, it was weaker but reached its peak faster, day 5 versus 15.

The sequence was obtained from a man aged 25 to 45 who received the YFV17D yellow fever vaccine. The sequencing here drew on PBMCs, taken on the day of the yellow fever booster vaccination. J is TRBJ1-3 and V is TRBV20-1; D call uncertain. The CDR3 DNA reads as TGCAGTGCTAGTCCTGGGTACGGAAACACCATATATTTT. Amino acid sequence: CSASPGYGNTIYF.